This is a list of T cell receptor beta chains from one sample in a study of T cell repertoires in ileal Crohn's disease. Sequencing used immunoSEQ multiplex PCR; TCRdb keeps in-frame clones, though not all of them. In the table there are roughly 60,000 clones, roughly nine tenths of which are singletons. Sequencing used ileal tissue. These receptors all stem from an adult with Crohn's disease. Both conserved end residues are part of each CDR3. The D gene is left open where the match is weak. Where a row states a size, it is once, few, many or the class of an expanded clone; other rows omit it.

abundance	d_gene	v_gene	j_gene	CDR3aa	CDR3nt
NA	NA	TRBV11-2	TRBJ2-2	CASSPARVTGELFF	TGTGCCAGCAGCCCAGCCAGGGTTACCGGGGAGCTGTTTTTT
NA	NA	TRBV7-3	TRBJ2-2	CASSPARRGSNTGELFF	TGTGCCAGCAGCCCCGCCCGTCGGGGATCGAACACCGGGGAGCTGTTTTTT
NA	TRBD2	TRBV7-6	TRBJ2-1	CASSLAGGDYNEQFF	TGTGCCAGCAGCTTAGCGGGGGGGGATTACAATGAGCAGTTCTTC
few	NA	TRBV18	TRBJ1-1	CASSPGLDLEAFF	TGTGCCAGCTCACCTGGGCTTGACCTTGAAGCTTTCTTT
once	TRBD2	TRBV19	TRBJ2-3	CASSRLTSGGAYYTDTQYF	TGTGCCAGTAGTAGACTGACTAGCGGGGGGGCATATTACACAGATACGCAGTATTTT
NA	NA	TRBV10-3	TRBJ1-2	CAVEGGDGYTF	TGTGCCGTGGAAGGCGGGGATGGCTACACCTTC
NA	TRBD2	TRBV2	TRBJ2-5	CASSVGKLGLAGEAQETQYF	TGTGCCAGCAGTGTGGGAAAGTTGGGACTAGCGGGAGAGGCCCAAGAGACCCAGTACTTC
once	NA	TRBV5-8	TRBJ1-2	CASSFLGGGGYTF	TGTGCCAGCAGCTTTCTTGGGGGCGGAGGCTACACCTTC
NA	NA	TRBV20-1	TRBJ1-1	CSARVVGLTFF	TGCAGTGCTAGAGTGGTCGGGTTGACTTTCTTT
NA	TRBD2	TRBV4-3	TRBJ2-7	CASSQGLWTSGIYEQYF	TGCGCCAGCAGCCAAGGCCTTTGGACTAGCGGGATTTACGAGCAGTACTTC
NA	NA	TRBV7-6	TRBJ2-2	CASSGGTVNTGELFF	TGTGCCAGCAGCGGGGGGACAGTGAACACCGGGGAGCTGTTTTTT
NA	TRBD1	TRBV14	TRBJ1-6	CASSIGQVISPLHF	TGTGCCAGCAGCATTGGACAGGTTATTTCACCCCTCCACTTT
NA	NA	TRBV19	TRBJ2-3	CASEADTQYF	TGTGCCAGCGAAGCGGATACGCAGTATTTT
NA	NA	TRBV5-1	TRBJ1-2	CASRMDSNYGYTF	TGCGCCAGCAGAATGGACAGTAACTATGGCTACACCTTC
NA	NA	TRBV2	TRBJ1-1	CASRGMETEAFF	TGTGCCAGCCGAGGTATGGAGACTGAAGCTTTCTTT
NA	TRBD2	TRBV5-1	TRBJ2-7	CASSLTSGSLPYEQYF	TGCGCCAGCAGCTTAACTAGCGGGAGTCTGCCCTACGAGCAGTACTTC
NA	TRBD1	TRBV30	TRBJ1-2	CAGRTGGDGYTF	TGTGCCGGCCGGACAGGCGGAGACGGCTACACCTTC
NA	NA	TRBV2	TRBJ1-1	CASTVWAGEAFF	TGTGCCAGCACGGTTTGGGCGGGGGAAGCTTTCTTT
NA	NA	TRBV9	TRBJ2-1	CASSVGPREHNEQFF	TGTGCCAGCAGCGTAGGACCGCGGGAACACAATGAGCAGTTCTTC
NA	TRBD1	TRBV10-1	TRBJ1-5	CASSEGTVGQPQHF	TGCGCCAGCAGTGAAGGGACAGTAGGCCAGCCCCAGCATTTT
NA	TRBD1	TRBV6-6	TRBJ1-2	CASSYGQDGYTF	TGTGCCAGCAGTTACGGACAGGACGGCTACACCTTC
NA	NA	TRBV7-9	TRBJ1-2	CASSFGRNRYNYGYTF	TGTGCCAGCAGCTTCGGTCGGAACAGATATAACTATGGCTACACCTTC
NA	TRBD1	TRBV9	TRBJ1-1	CASSVEGTELRAFF	TGTGCCAGCAGCGTAGAGGGGACAGAGCTCAGAGCTTTCTTT
NA	TRBD1	TRBV9	TRBJ1-1	CASSLGDRAEAFF	TGTGCCAGCTCTTTGGGGGACAGAGCTGAAGCTTTCTTT
once	TRBD2	TRBV5-1	TRBJ2-7	CASSRGLAGGPQYEQYF	TGCGCCAGCAGCAGGGGACTAGCGGGAGGGCCCCAATACGAGCAGTACTTC
NA	NA	TRBV5-4	TRBJ1-2	CASSLESGHGYTF	TGTGCCAGCAGCTTGGAGTCAGGGCATGGCTACACCTTC
NA	NA	TRBV5-4	TRBJ1-1	CASSLSRETEAFF	TGTGCCAGCAGCTTGAGCAGGGAAACTGAAGCTTTCTTT
few	TRBD1	TRBV5-1	TRBJ1-1	CASSLFPGQGEAFF	TGCGCCAGCAGCTTATTTCCGGGACAGGGGGAAGCTTTCTTT
NA	TRBD2	TRBV27	TRBJ2-3	CASSGVGARTDTQYF	TGTGCCAGTAGCGGGGTAGGGGCTCGCACAGATACGCAGTATTTT
once	NA	TRBV14	TRBJ1-2	CASSQGQKINYGYTF	TGTGCCAGCAGCCAAGGACAGAAAATAAACTATGGCTACACCTTC
NA	NA	TRBV18	TRBJ2-5	CASSPQQGRVQETQYF	TGTGCCAGCTCACCACAGCAGGGGAGGGTTCAAGAGACCCAGTACTTC
NA	NA	TRBV29-1	TRBJ2-2	CSVGTIANTGELFF	TGCAGCGTTGGGACTATCGCGAACACCGGGGAGCTGTTTTTT
NA	NA	TRBV2	TRBJ1-4	CASRRDIANEKLFF	TGTGCCAGCAGGAGGGACATCGCTAATGAAAAACTGTTTTTT
NA	TRBD1	TRBV5-1	TRBJ1-6	CASSPGDRETIPLHF	TGCGCCAGCAGCCCCGGAGACAGGGAAACTATTCCCCTCCACTTT
NA	NA	TRBV4-2	TRBJ2-3	CASSQDIGDTQYF	TGTGCCAGCAGCCAGGACATAGGGGATACGCAGTATTTT
NA	TRBD1	TRBV19	TRBJ1-4	CASSMAGTGNQKLFF	TGTGCCAGTAGTATGGCCGGGACAGGGAACCAAAAACTGTTTTTT
NA	NA	TRBV5-6	TRBJ1-6	CASSFGEDNSPLHF	TGTGCCAGCAGCTTCGGAGAGGATAATTCACCCCTCCACTTT
NA	TRBD2	TRBV18	TRBJ2-5	CASSTGLEETQYF	TGTGCCAGCTCGACGGGACTAGAAGAGACCCAGTACTTC
NA	TRBD2	TRBV19	TRBJ2-1	CATSRTSGRGEQFF	TGTGCCACCTCCCGGACTAGCGGGAGAGGTGAGCAGTTCTTC
NA	NA	TRBV5-1	TRBJ1-1	CASSQDITGEAFF	TGCGCCAGCAGCCAAGACATAACAGGTGAAGCTTTCTTT
NA	NA	TRBV28	TRBJ2-2	CASSFEVLGELFF	TGTGCCAGCAGTTTTGAGGTACTCGGGGAGCTGTTTTTT
NA	TRBD1	TRBV2	TRBJ1-1	CASSNPGQGLGEAFF	TGTGCCAGCAGTAACCCGGGACAGGGCCTGGGTGAAGCTTTCTTT
few	TRBD1	TRBV5-1	TRBJ1-6	CASSTGQPNSPLHF	TGCGCCAGCAGCACGGGACAGCCCAATTCACCCCTCCACTTT
NA	NA	TRBV29-1	TRBJ2-3	CSRLGDSTDTQYF	TGCAGCCGTCTAGGGGATAGCACAGATACGCAGTATTTT
few	TRBD1	TRBV10-1	TRBJ1-5	CASRSGTGGFTQPQHF	TGCGCCAGCAGATCCGGGACAGGGGGCTTTACTCAGCCCCAGCATTTT
NA	NA	TRBV5-6	TRBJ1-5	CASSLAGGRNQPQHF	TGTGCCAGCAGCTTGGCGGGGGGCAGAAATCAGCCCCAGCATTTT
NA	NA	TRBV27	TRBJ1-1	CASGAADLEAFF	TGTGCCAGCGGAGCAGCGGATCTTGAAGCTTTCTTT
once	TRBD2	TRBV25-1	TRBJ2-1	CASSEIRREWSGNEQFF	TGTGCCAGCAGTGAAATCCGGCGGGAGTGGTCGGGCAATGAGCAGTTCTTC
few	NA	TRBV6-1	TRBJ2-7	CASSEGHSAQYF	TGTGCCAGCAGTGAGGGACACTCGGCGCAGTACTTC
NA	NA	TRBV27	TRBJ2-7	CASGLTSGSSSYEQYF	TGTGCCAGCGGATTGACCAGCGGGTCAAGCTCCTACGAGCAGTACTTC
NA	NA	TRBV6-5	TRBJ1-5	CASSYSWQGNQPQHF	TGTGCCAGCAGTTACTCTTGGCAGGGTAATCAGCCCCAGCATTTT
NA	NA	TRBV5-1	TRBJ2-3	CASSLAVFQEVYTDTQYF	TGCGCCAGCAGCTTGGCCGTTTTTCAGGAGGTTTACACAGATACGCAGTATTTT